The TCR beta chain under discussion was sequenced for a study of blood T cell repertoires in COVID-19. Across the study: The samples span acute and convalescent COVID-19 from the United States, Italy and Spain. T cells, B-cell-depleted T cells, or PBMCs provided the cDNA or gDNA that served as material.

Original handling: Estimation of nucleated cell counts relied on the amplification of reference gene primers. The repertoire was sequenced with immunoSEQ multiplex PCR; TCRdb's copy has only in-frame clones and lacks some. V and J calls and clone size are copied from that table; D and trimming were computed from the DNA. The sample includes tens of thousands of clones, about 82% of them seen just once. Trimming removed 8 bases from V and 4 bases from J; junction bases left unmatched: 5. The CDR3 sequence is 14 residues long. Germline V gene lookup returns CDR1 SGHTA and CDR2 FQGTGA. V is TRBV7-3 and J is TRBJ2-1, with 10 bases that match TRBD2. This TCR was recovered from a human donor in a cohort sampled during active COVID-19. Input material: peripheral blood. The CDR3 is CASASGGAYNEQFF. DNA for the CDR3: TGTGCCAGCGCTAGCGGGGGAGCGTACAATGAGCAGTTCTTC.